The 10 T cell receptor beta chains below come from one sample, sequenced in a study of cytomegalovirus exposure and HLA in healthy donors. The PCR had 60 Vbeta and 13 Jbeta primers. Some clones are missing from TCRdb's copy, which holds only in-frame ones; the method was immunoSEQ multiplex PCR. The table records about 120,000 clones, around 70% of them present only once. Sequencing was carried out using PBMCs. These receptors were collected from a man aged 30 to 39 in good health and CMV-seropositive.

The chain has TRBV15 and TRBJ1-1, with D possibly matching TRBD1 (6 bases). CDR1 and CDR2 from the germline V gene are LNHNV and YYDKDF (reference sequence). The CDR3 is made up of 15 amino acids. Trimming stripped 6 bases from V and 0 bases from J, with 14 bases between. The CDR3 bases are TGTGCCACCAGTAGGGGGAGAAATATGAACACTGAAGCTTTCTTT. Residues: CATSRGRNMNTEAFF.

This chain joins TRBV13 and TRBJ2-3; 11 nucleotides match TRBD2. CDR3 length equals 18 residues. J was trimmed by 0 bases and V by 3 bases; bases with no gene match: 8. CDR1 PRHDT and CDR2 FYEKMQ come from the germline V gene (reference sequence). The DNA for the CDR3 is TGTGCCAGCAGCTTCAGAGGACTAGCGGGTCTTAGCACAGATACGCAGTATTTT. Protein: CASSFRGLAGLSTDTQYF.

J is TRBJ1-5 and V is TRBV7-9, with D possibly being TRBD1 (5 bases). V was trimmed by 0 bases and J by 4 bases, leaving 7 bases between them. The CDR3 is 14 amino acids. Germline V lookup: CDR1 SEHNR, CDR2 FQNEAQ (reference sequence). The CDR3 is CASSLAGGNQPQHF. Written as DNA, the CDR3 is TGTGCCAGCAGCTTAGCGGGGGGAAATCAGCCCCAGCATTTT.

V usage is TRBV12-5 and J usage is TRBJ2-7; TRBD1 agrees at 12 bases. Germline loops: CDR1 LGHNT, CDR2 FRNRAP. Trimming took 1 base from V and 1 from J; bases not matched to a gene: 17. This CDR3 has 21 amino acids. This chain's CDR3 is CASGLDRWGGQGASQSYEQYF. CDR3 coding DNA: TGTGCTAGTGGTTTGGACCGGTGGGGGGGACAGGGGGCGAGTCAGTCCTACGAGCAGTACTTC.

The chain has TRBV2 and TRBJ1-5; D may be TRBD1 (5 bases). V was trimmed by 4 bases and J by 6 bases, leaving 13 bases between them. Germline lookup yields CDR1 SNHLY and CDR2 FYNNEI. The CDR3 sequence is 14 residues long. The CDR3 spells CASSGRLDSQPQHF. The CDR3 nucleotides are TGTGCCAGCAGTGGTCGGCTCGACAGTCAGCCCCAGCATTTT. Combining the CDR3 with reference TRBV2 and TRBJ1-5 gives the whole variable domain EPEVTQTPSHQVTQMGQEVILRCVPISNHLYFYWYRQILGQKVEFLVSFYNNEISEKSEIFDDQFSVERPDGSNFTLKIRSTKLEDSAMYFCASSGRLDSQPQHFGDGTRLSIL.

V gene TRBV5-4 combines with J gene TRBJ1-2; 8 bases are shared with TRBD1. Losses at the gene ends were 4 bases for V and 11 bases for J; bases not matched to a gene: 22. Germline V gene sequence: CDR1 SGHNT, CDR2 YYREEE (reference sequence). This CDR3 is 17 amino acids long. CDR3 nucleotides: TGTGCCAGCAGCCCGTATCCCGGGACAGGTGGCAGAGTGAGGTACACCTTC. Encoded protein: CASSPYPGTGGRVRYTF.

Written as DNA, the CDR3 is TGTGCCAGCAGCTTAATCTTTTGGGGGGACTATGGCTACACCTTC. It specifies CASSLIFWGDYGYTF. The rearrangement links TRBV5-5 to TRBJ1-2, with a possible D match to TRBD1 (5 bases). This CDR3 comprises 15 residues. Germline-derived CDR1 and CDR2 are SGHKS and YYEKEE (reference sequence). V was trimmed by 2 bases and J by 3 bases, leaving 14 bases between them. The entire variable domain, with the rest obtained from reference TRBV5-5 and TRBJ1-2, is as follows: DAGVTQSPTHLIKTRGQQVTLRCSPISGHKSVSWYQQVLGQGPQFIFQYYEKEERGRGNFPDRFSARQFPNYSSELNVNALLLGDSALYLCASSLIFWGDYGYTFGSGTRLTVV.

This rearrangement joins TRBV15 to TRBJ1-3; D uncertain. Per the germline V gene, CDR1 is LNHNV and CDR2 is YYDKDF (reference sequence). Trimming took off 1 base at V and 4 bases at J, with 8 bases between the two ends. The length of the CDR3 is 14 residues. The CDR3 region is CATSRAGEGNTIYF. The DNA of the CDR3 is TGTGCCACCAGCAGAGCCGGGGAAGGAAACACCATATATTTT.

The V gene is TRBV5-1, the J gene TRBJ2-1, with 7 bases aligning to TRBD1. The length of the CDR3 is 15 residues. The germline gives CDR1 SGHRS, CDR2 YFSETQ. V was pared by 0 bases and J by 7 bases, with 7 bases of the junction left unmatched. The CDR3: CASSLAWGQTNEQFF. The CDR3 DNA follows: TGCGCCAGCAGCTTGGCCTGGGGACAGACTAATGAGCAGTTCTTC. The full variable domain, completed using reference TRBV5-1 and TRBJ2-1, is KAGVTQTPRYLIKTRGQQVTLSCSPISGHRSVSWYQQTPGQGLQFLFEYFSETQRNKGNFPGRFSGRQFSNSRSEMNVSTLELGDSALYLCASSLAWGQTNEQFFGPGTRLTVL.

In this sample, this clone turned up a few times. The chain carries TRBV2 and TRBJ1-3, with 11 bases aligning to TRBD1. The CDR3 loop spans 14 amino acids. V dropped 7 bases and J dropped 5; count of bases not matched to a gene: 4. Germline values: CDR1 SNHLY, CDR2 FYNNEI. The CDR3 DNA is TGTGCCAGCAACGGACAGGGGGCGAGAAACACCATATATTTT. As protein: CASNGQGARNTIYF.